The 26 T cell receptor beta chains presented below share a single source sample, sequenced in a study of blood T cells in healthy people across ages. Through a sample-barcoded 5' primer and a J-beta primer mix, a second PCR was run for roughly 7 to 11 cycles. TCRdb redid the calling of the 5' RACE reads with MiXCR, one entry per CDR3 protein. The data hold about 560,000 distinct CDR3 sequences, with about 26% observed a single time. This sample was shared with a second study, whose subject was T cells of mothers and their children.

Sequencing was performed on blood. These receptors originate from a boy aged 2 to 9 in good health.

The chain is built from TRBV20-1 and TRBJ2-5, with 9 bases lining up with TRBD1. V trimming: 4 bases; J trimming: 2 bases; junction bases outside the gene matches: 2. The CDR3 length is 13 residues. Germline V gene sequence: CDR1 DFQATT, CDR2 SNEGSKA (reference sequence). CDR3: CSAKDRGQETQYF. Here the CDR3 DNA reads TGCAGTGCTAAGGACAGGGGACAAGAGACCCAGTACTTC.

This clonotype was counted between two and nine times. Here the CDR3 reads CAWSETTGGGYTF. As DNA, the CDR3 is TGTGCCTGGAGTGAGACGACAGGTGGTGGCTACACCTTC. The chain links TRBV30 to TRBJ1-2; the D gene is possibly TRBD1 (6 bases). V lost 1 base, J lost 7 bases, and 13 bases lay in between. Germline V gene lookup returns CDR1 GTSNPN and CDR2 SVGIG (reference sequence). The CDR3 runs to 13 residues.

This clonotype was seen only a few times. J is TRBJ2-5 and V is TRBV20-1, with unresolved D. V was shortened by 3 bases and J by 2 bases, with 10 bases between the two germline ends. CDR3 length: 13 amino acids. Germline CDR1 is DFQATT and CDR2 is SNEGSKA (reference sequence). As DNA, the CDR3 is TGCAGTGCTAGTGACTGGCTGCAAGAGACCCAGTACTTC. Residues: CSASDWLQETQYF.

The chain uses TRBV20-1 and TRBJ2-1; no clear D gene. Germline V lookup: CDR1 DFQATT, CDR2 SNEGSKA (reference sequence). The CDR3 consists of 14 residues. With 1 base removed from V and 2 bases from J, the gap between germline ends came to 9 bases. The CDR3 sequence is CSARGGVAYNEQFF. CDR3 bases: TGCAGTGCTAGAGGTGGGGTAGCCTACAATGAGCAGTTCTTC.

V and J are TRBV25-1 and TRBJ2-2; 9 bases agree with TRBD1. CDR1 and CDR2 (germline): MGHDK, SYGVNS. The CDR3 is made up of 17 amino acids. Trimming at V came to 1 base and at J to 6 bases, leaving 9 bases not matched to a gene. Here the CDR3 reads CASSESTGGAFPGELFF. The CDR3 DNA reads TGTGCCAGCAGTGAATCTACAGGGGGCGCATTCCCCGGGGAGCTGTTTTTT.

This clonotype was picked up a small number of times. The chain employs TRBV4-2 and TRBJ2-5, with a tentative D call TRBD2 (6 bases). The CDR3 runs 16 residues. V was clipped by 0 bases and J by 1 base, with 12 bases between them. Germline CDR1 is LGHNA and CDR2 is YNFKEQ. The CDR3 here is CASSQDLGRGQETQYF. The CDR3 DNA follows: TGTGCCAGCAGCCAAGATCTAGGGCGGGGCCAAGAGACCCAGTACTTC.

This clonotype was seen only a few times. V and J are TRBV13 and TRBJ2-3; TRBD2 agrees at 11 bases. The CDR3 extends over 16 amino acids. J gave up 2 bases and V 5 bases, and 6 bases lay outside the gene matches. Germline V gives CDR1 PRHDT, CDR2 FYEKMQ (reference sequence). This chain's CDR3 is CASSPGLADTTDTQYF. Here the CDR3 DNA reads TGTGCCAGCAGCCCGGGACTAGCGGACACCACAGATACGCAGTATTTT.

This clonotype was observed at least ten times. V is TRBV11-2 and J is TRBJ2-6; D assignment may be TRBD1 or TRBD2 (5 bases each). The CDR3 sequence is 13 residues long. V lost 4 bases and J lost 6, with 7 bases in between. Germline V CDR1 and CDR2: SGHAT, FQNNGV. The CDR3 region is CASSSGPANVLTF. In DNA form, the CDR3 reads TGTGCCAGCAGCTCGGGACCGGCCAACGTCCTGACTTTC.

In this sample, this clonotype turned up a few times. The chain carries TRBV10-3 and TRBJ2-4; a possible D gene is TRBD1 (5 bases). Per the germline V gene, CDR1 is ENHRY and CDR2 is SYGVKD. The CDR3 sequence is 11 residues long. The V end was cut by 8 bases, the J end by 6 bases, with 8 bases between. CDR3 sequence: CAISQGNIQYF. Here the CDR3 DNA reads TGTGCCATCTCGCAGGGAAACATTCAGTACTTC.

The chain uses TRBV4-2 and TRBJ2-5; 12 bases align to TRBD2. TRBJ2-7 explains the end of the DNA better; the J call may be wrong. The CDR3 has 15 residues. Germline CDR1 LGHNA, CDR2 YNFKEQ. CDR3 sequence (DNA): TGTGCCAGCAGCCCACTGGGACTAGCGGGTTACGAGCAGTACTTC. Translating it yields CASSPLGLAGYEQYF.

DNA for the CDR3: TGTGCCAGCAGTTTACGTTGGAGCGAGCAGTACTTC. Translating it yields CASSLRWSEQYF. The chain couples TRBV12-3 or TRBV12-4 to TRBJ2-7; no clear D gene. Trimming removed 2 bases from V and 6 bases from J, with 8 bases in between. This CDR3 has 12 amino acids.

The V gene is TRBV12-5, the J gene TRBJ2-3; D is ambiguous. Germline CDR1 LGHNT, CDR2 FRNRAP. V dropped 2 bases and J dropped 1 base, with 7 bases sitting between them. The CDR3 is made up of 14 amino acids. The CDR3 loop reads CASGLIVGTDTQYF. CDR3 in DNA: TGTGCTAGTGGTTTGATAGTGGGCACAGATACGCAGTATTTT.

A single count supports this clonotype. The chain uses TRBV30 and TRBJ2-2; possible D gene TRBD2, 5 bases. V was shortened by 7 bases and J by 3 bases, with 9 bases between the two germline ends. This CDR3 has 12 residues. CDR1 GTSNPN and CDR2 SVGIG come from the germline V gene (reference sequence). The CDR3 region has the DNA TGTGCCTTAGACTATTACACCGGGGAGCTGTTTTTT. As protein: CALDYYTGELFF.

The table lists this clonotype with a few counts. This chain links TRBV19 with TRBJ1-2; D is unresolved. The CDR3 runs to 12 residues. CDR1 LNHDA and CDR2 SQIVND come from the germline V gene (reference sequence). V was trimmed by 8 bases and J by 3 bases, leaving 10 bases between them. The CDR3 is CASSQADYGYTF. Written as DNA, the CDR3 is TGTGCCAGTTCCCAGGCGGACTATGGCTACACCTTC.

This clonotype was seen only a few times. This chain uses TRBV6-6 with TRBJ2-1, with 11 nucleotides matching TRBD2. The CDR3 is 19 amino acids. V gave up 5 bases and J gave up 2 bases; unmatched junction bases: 14. Germline V CDR1 and CDR2: MNHNY, SVGAGI (reference sequence). CDR3 sequence: CASSRPTLAGGTTYNEQFF. CDR3 nucleotides: TGTGCCAGCAGTCGACCCACCCTAGCGGGAGGTACCACCTACAATGAGCAGTTCTTC.

V gene TRBV7-8 combines with J gene TRBJ2-7; 8 nucleotides align to TRBD2. The CDR3 covers 16 residues. V lost 3 bases to trimming and J lost 3 bases; unmatched junction nucleotides: 10. Germline CDR1 reads SGHVS; CDR2 reads FQNEAQ. CDR3 sequence reads: CASSFVRASGLYEQYF. The CDR3 nucleotides read TGTGCCAGCAGCTTTGTTCGCGCTAGCGGGCTCTACGAGCAGTACTTC.

This chain connects TRBV12-3 or TRBV12-4 to TRBJ2-5, with TRBD2 matching over 7 bases. J gave up 4 bases and V 6 bases, and 8 bases lay outside the gene matches. The CDR3 contains 14 residues. The CDR3 sequence is CASRSGGWVETQYF. The CDR3, as DNA: TGTGCCAGCAGATCGGGGGGATGGGTAGAGACCCAGTACTTC.

This clonotype was seen just once. This may be a read error: a much more frequent sequence differs by one nucleotide. V is TRBV7-3 and J is TRBJ2-7; TRBD2 might be the D (6 bases). The germline CDR1 and CDR2 sequences are SGHTA and FQGTGA. CDR3 size: 14 residues. The CDR3 sequence: CASSLSLEGSEQDF. DNA of the CDR3: TGTGCCAGCAGCTTAAGTCTGGAGGGAAGCGAGCAGGACTTC.

This clonotype has only a few counts. The J gene is TRBJ1-1, the V gene TRBV27; the D is unclear. The CDR3 extends over 13 amino acids. Germline assignment: CDR1 MNHEY and CDR2 SMNVEV (reference sequence). The V and J ends lost 10 bases and 2 bases respectively, with 14 bases between them. CDR3 loop: CATARALNTEAFF. The CDR3 DNA follows: TGTGCCACCGCTCGGGCACTTAACACTGAAGCTTTCTTT.

This clonotype was seen many times. V is TRBV2 and J is TRBJ2-5; no clear D gene. V gave up 4 bases and J gave up 7 bases, with 13 bases separating them. CDR1 is SNHLY, CDR2 FYNNEI, per germline. The CDR3 covers 13 residues. CDR3 in amino acids: CASSGAPGGTQYF. The CDR3 nucleotides read TGTGCCAGCAGTGGGGCGCCAGGTGGGACCCAGTACTTC.

This clonotype was recorded a few times. This chain links TRBV20-1 with TRBJ1-4; no definite D call. This CDR3 has 11 residues. V dropped 0 bases and J dropped 5 bases, with 1 base sitting between them. Germline V CDR1 and CDR2: DFQATT, SNEGSKA (reference sequence). The CDR3: CSARDNEKLFF. In DNA, the CDR3 is TGCAGTGCTAGAGACAATGAAAAACTGTTTTTT.

This CDR3 is CASSGGSASYNEQFF. DNA for the CDR3: TGTGCCAGCAGCGGGGGAAGCGCGTCCTACAATGAGCAGTTCTTC. The V call is TRBV5-6, the J call TRBJ2-1; D tentatively fits TRBD1 or TRBD2 (5 bases each). V lost 4 bases to trimming and J lost 1 base, with 12 bases between them. This CDR3 spans 15 amino acids. The germline gives CDR1 SGHDT, CDR2 YYEEEE.

This rearrangement joins TRBV10-3 to TRBJ2-6; either TRBD1 or TRBD2 may fit D (5 bases each). Germline V gene lookup returns CDR1 ENHRY and CDR2 SYGVKD. Trimming left V 10 bases short and J 0 bases short, with 10 bases between. CDR3 length: 14 amino acids. CDR3 protein: CATDGGSGANVLTF. In DNA form, the CDR3 reads TGTGCCACCGATGGGGGCTCTGGGGCCAACGTCCTGACTTTC.

This clonotype was counted between two and nine times. One end of the junction is discordant with germline, which a read error may explain. The gene calls are TRBV6-5 and TRBJ2-5; 11 bases agree with TRBD2. The CDR3 runs 16 residues. The germline gives CDR1 MNHEY, CDR2 SVGAGI. CDR3 in DNA: TGTACCAGCAGTTACTCTGGGACTAGCGGCAAAGAGACCCAGTACTTC. It is translated as CTSSYSGTSGKETQYF.

The chain couples TRBV5-1 to TRBJ1-3; D is unresolved. V shed 2 bases and J shed 8 bases, with 11 bases lying between them. The CDR3 is 13 residues long. CDR1 and CDR2 from the germline V gene are SGHRS and YFSETQ. Here the CDR3 DNA reads TGCGCCAGCAGCTTCGCCGAACGGGACACCATATATTTT. This gives the protein CASSFAERDTIYF.

V usage is TRBV3-1 and J usage is TRBJ2-1; D may be TRBD1 or TRBD2 (5 bases each). Trimming took 1 base from V and 15 from J, leaving 10 bases between them. Germline V CDR1 and CDR2: LGHDT, YNNKEL (reference sequence). This CDR3 is 11 amino acids long. CDR3 sequence reads: CASSQGGKGFF. The DNA for the CDR3 is TGTGCCAGCAGCCAAGGGGGGAAAGGGTTCTTC.